This T cell receptor beta chain emerged from a study of blood T cell repertoires in COVID-19 (TCRdb year 2020). Describing the broader study: Samples from collaborators originated in the United States, Italy and Spain and spanned both the acute and convalescent phases of COVID-19. The material from the prospective study consisted of cDNA or gDNA derived from T cells, B-cell-depleted T cells, or PBMCs. Deeply sampled blood TCRbeta repertoires from subjects exposed to, actively infected with, or recovered from COVID-19 were included in the dataset. A freely available public database, intended as a resource for researchers studying the immune response to SARS-CoV-2, is where the repertoires were released. The samples were drawn from two sources: the first 160 participants of the ongoing ImmuneRACE study, and 1,254 subjects contributed by 6 global collaborators. The sample metadata nearly always contained a de-identified subject ID, COVID-19 status, age in years and sex. Where available, HLA class I and class II types were obtained from metadata supplied by the sample provider rather than from assay-based typing. The research as a whole found: The amount of clinical and demographic metadata varied by source and participant and was provided uncurated.

TCRbeta CDR3 regions were amplified from genomic DNA using the immunoSEQ Assay, a bias-controlled multiplex PCR. In the paper's pipeline: Nucleated cell counts per sample were estimated from amplification of reference gene primers within the assay. Sequence reads were collapsed and filtered to measure the absolute abundance of every unique TCRbeta CDR3 rearrangement. For each sample, productive Simpson clonality was calculated as the square root of Simpson's diversity index over productive rearrangements. Entries here come from immuneACCESS through TCRdb and include only in-frame sequences with V and J called. Some clones fail to appear in such tables; in the studies checked, an unresolved V gene covers under half of the shortfall, and the cause of the remainder is unknown. D and trimming come from the DNA, and the V and J calls and clone size come from that table. A total of over 250,000 clones appear in this sample, less than 90% of them only once. The top ten hold about 4.1% of the sample.

A second Seattle source provided samples from volunteer blood donors who had recovered from COVID-19. Whole blood was collected in K2EDTA tubes by collaborating institutions according to the institutions' own protocols. Collaborator samples were shipped for TCRbeta analysis as frozen whole blood, isolated PBMCs, or DNA extracted from either sample type. According to the germline V gene, CDR1 reads SNHLY and CDR2 reads FYNNEI. Including the terminal cysteine and phenylalanine, the CDR3 comprises 14 residues. Only CDR3 DNA remains: 42 bases, in frame from the first base. V loses 7 bases of germline sequence and J loses 2 bases, and the interval between the two ends is 11 bases. On this clone: Its cognate antigen has yet to be identified. No base-level quality is on record; no much larger clone is a single base apart.

Sequenced sample: peripheral blood. The rearrangement combines TRBV2 with TRBJ2-2, with TRBD2 as a weak D call on 5 bases. The TCR sequence derives from a man in his sixties who had recovered from COVID-19. The CDR3 amino acid sequence is: CASNGGTNTGELFF. Read as DNA, the sequence is TGTGCCAGCAATGGAGGTACCAACACCGGGGAGCTGTTTTTT.